This TCR beta chain derives from a study of T cell changes during pregnancy in multiple sclerosis (dated by TCRdb to the late 2010s). A note on the overall study: In women with multiple sclerosis, the researchers looked at how the T cell repertoire shifted as pregnancy progressed.

A remark on this clone: The clone's antigen remains unknown. Base qualities are not provided; no much larger clone lies one nucleotide away.

Trimmed from V: 0 bases; trimmed from J: 0 bases; junction bases lacking a gene match: 2. From its cysteine to its phenylalanine, the CDR3 spans 16 amino acids. The entry retains the CDR3 DNA only, 48 bases that are in frame from base 1. For CDR1 and CDR2, the germline V gene lists WSHSY and SAAADI. The library was produced with the immunoSEQ multiplex PCR assay. The source is immuneACCESS, and TCRdb retained only in-frame sequences with V and J called. Part of the clones is not carried over; for the studies checked, unresolved V genes explain less than half of this, and the remainder is unexplained. For this sample there are tens of thousands of clones; 90% to 95% appear just once. In total, the top ten clones hold 0.6% to 0.8% of the sample.

This material consisted of peripheral blood, taken in the third trimester of pregnancy. The sequence was obtained from a female donor in good health, enrolled as a control in a pregnancy study. This sequence uses TRBV10-2 and TRBJ2-1; TRBD2 fits 7 bases in the junction. The DNA reads TGCGCCAGCAGTGAGTCAGGCGGGAGCTCCTACAATGAGCAGTTCTTC. This is translated as CASSESGGSSYNEQFF.